A selection of T cell receptor beta chains follows, all from one sample in a study of cytomegalovirus exposure and HLA in healthy donors. The protocol was immunoSEQ multiplex PCR, while the TCRdb copy is restricted to in-frame clones and leaves out a portion. This sample has around 100,000 clones, with around 10% found just once. Sequencing was performed on PBMCs. Receptor source: a middle-aged man in good health and CMV-seropositive. CDR3s include the opening cysteine and the closing phenylalanine or tryptophan. D genes are given only for firm matches. The size entry is marked missing in some rows and otherwise reads once, few, many or a size class.

V gene: TRBV5-4
J gene: TRBJ1-2
D gene: NA
clone size: few
CDR3 DNA: TGTGCCAGCAGCTTAGGCGGAGCTAGTTTCCCTTATGGCTACACCTTC
CDR3 protein: CASSLGGASFPYGYTF

V gene: TRBV6-5
J gene: TRBJ2-7
D gene: NA
clone size: few
CDR3 DNA: TGTGCCAGCAGTTACGCACAAAACTCCTACGAGCAGTACTTC
CDR3 protein: CASSYAQNSYEQYF

V gene: TRBV30
J gene: TRBJ2-1
D gene: TRBD2
clone size: few
CDR3 DNA: TGTGCCTGGAGCGGACTAGCGGGAGGATATGAGCAGTTCTTC
CDR3 protein: CAWSGLAGGYEQFF

V gene: TRBV7-7
J gene: TRBJ2-4
D gene: NA
clone size: NA
CDR3 DNA: TGTGCTACTCCAGCCAGGGGAGCCAAAAACATTCAGTACTTC
CDR3 protein: CATPARGAKNIQYF

V gene: TRBV6-1
J gene: TRBJ1-3
D gene: NA
clone size: few
CDR3 DNA: TGTGCCAGCAGGTCTGACACCTCCTCTGGAAACACCATATATTTT
CDR3 protein: CASRSDTSSGNTIYF

V gene: TRBV5-1
J gene: TRBJ1-4
D gene: NA
clone size: NA
CDR3 DNA: TGCGCCAGCAGCTTGGGGCAGTCTAATGAAAAACTGTTTTTT
CDR3 protein: CASSLGQSNEKLFF

V gene: TRBV5-1
J gene: TRBJ2-7
D gene: NA
clone size: NA
CDR3 DNA: TGCGCCAGCAGCTCGAGGCGGGACTCGTTAAGCGAGCAGTACTTC
CDR3 protein: CASSSRRDSLSEQYF

V gene: TRBV6-1
J gene: TRBJ2-5
D gene: TRBD2
clone size: few
CDR3 DNA: TGTGCCAGCAGTGAGGGGGGGACCGAGACCCAGTACTTC
CDR3 protein: CASSEGGTETQYF

V gene: TRBV19
J gene: TRBJ1-4
D gene: TRBD1
clone size: few
CDR3 DNA: TGTGCCAGTAGTCGACAGGGGGTGAGGGAAAAACTGTTTTTT
CDR3 protein: CASSRQGVREKLFF

V gene: TRBV9
J gene: TRBJ1-1
D gene: NA
clone size: few
CDR3 DNA: TGTGCCAGCAGCGCGGGGGGGTACACTGAAGCTTTCTTT
CDR3 protein: CASSAGGYTEAFF

V gene: TRBV4-2
J gene: TRBJ1-4
D gene: NA
clone size: few
CDR3 DNA: TGTGCCAGCAGCCCAGAGCCCTACGGTGCAACTAATGAAAAACTGTTTTTT
CDR3 protein: CASSPEPYGATNEKLFF

V gene: TRBV7-9
J gene: TRBJ2-5
D gene: NA
clone size: NA
CDR3 DNA: TGTGCCAGCAGCTACGACAGTTGGGAGACCCAGTACTTC
CDR3 protein: CASSYDSWETQYF

V gene: TRBV2
J gene: TRBJ2-5
D gene: NA
clone size: NA
CDR3 DNA: TGTGCCAGCAGTGAAAGCGGGGAGACCCAGTACTTC
CDR3 protein: CASSESGETQYF

V gene: TRBV4-2
J gene: TRBJ2-3
D gene: NA
clone size: NA
CDR3 DNA: TGTGCCAGCAGCCAAGAGAGGGGCACAGATACGCAGTATTTT
CDR3 protein: CASSQERGTDTQYF

V gene: TRBV25-1
J gene: TRBJ1-2
D gene: NA
clone size: few
CDR3 DNA: TGTGCCAGCAGTGGATCCAGTTATGCAGGGCGAGGATACTATGGCTACACCTTC
CDR3 protein: CASSGSSYAGRGYYGYTF

V gene: TRBV10-1
J gene: TRBJ2-7
D gene: TRBD2
clone size: few
CDR3 DNA: TGCGCCAGCAGTGAGTCGACGACTAGCGGGAGCTACGAGCAGTACTTC
CDR3 protein: CASSESTTSGSYEQYF

V gene: TRBV2
J gene: TRBJ1-2
D gene: NA
clone size: NA
CDR3 DNA: TGTGCCAGCAGCTTGGGGGGGAATGGCTACACCTTC
CDR3 protein: CASSLGGNGYTF

V gene: TRBV6-5
J gene: TRBJ2-7
D gene: TRBD1
clone size: NA
CDR3 DNA: TGTGCCAGCAGTTACGGGGAGACAGGGGACCCATACGAGCAGTACTTC
CDR3 protein: CASSYGETGDPYEQYF

V gene: TRBV7-9
J gene: TRBJ2-4
D gene: NA
clone size: few
CDR3 DNA: TGTGCCAGCAGCTCAAAGGGAGGGGGTATTCAGTACTTC
CDR3 protein: CASSSKGGGIQYF

V gene: TRBV19
J gene: TRBJ1-5
D gene: NA
clone size: NA
CDR3 DNA: TGTGCCAGTAGTCTCAGGGGTCAGCCCCAGCATTTT
CDR3 protein: CASSLRGQPQHF

V gene: TRBV9
J gene: TRBJ1-2
D gene: NA
clone size: few
CDR3 DNA: TGTGCCAGCAGCGTATCAACAGGTCAACATAACTATGGCTACACCTTC
CDR3 protein: CASSVSTGQHNYGYTF

V gene: TRBV2
J gene: TRBJ2-5
D gene: NA
clone size: NA
CDR3 DNA: TGTGCCAGCAGTGAATGGACAGGGAGGGCGGAGACCCAGTACTTC
CDR3 protein: CASSEWTGRAETQYF

V gene: TRBV19
J gene: TRBJ2-2
D gene: TRBD1
clone size: few
CDR3 DNA: TGTGCCAGTAGTCTCCGACAGGGGAGGACCACCGGGGAGCTGTTTTTT
CDR3 protein: CASSLRQGRTTGELFF

V gene: TRBV18
J gene: TRBJ2-1
D gene: TRBD2
clone size: few
CDR3 DNA: TGTGCCAGCTCACCACCAGCGGGGAACAATGAGCAGTTCTTC
CDR3 protein: CASSPPAGNNEQFF

V gene: TRBV4-1
J gene: TRBJ1-6
D gene: NA
clone size: few
CDR3 DNA: TGCGCCAGCAGCCAAGATTATCTGGAGGGGCGTTCACCCCTCCACTTT
CDR3 protein: CASSQDYLEGRSPLHF

V gene: TRBV4-1
J gene: TRBJ2-7
D gene: TRBD2
clone size: once
CDR3 DNA: TGCGCCAGCAGCCAAGCCGCCGGGACTAGCGGGAGGGCCCCCTACGAGCAGTACTTC
CDR3 protein: CASSQAAGTSGRAPYEQYF

V gene: TRBV19
J gene: TRBJ2-7
D gene: TRBD1
clone size: few
CDR3 DNA: TGTGCCAGTAGTGAAGAAGGGGGCATGTACGAGCAGTACTTC
CDR3 protein: CASSEEGGMYEQYF

V gene: TRBV29-1
J gene: TRBJ2-6
D gene: NA
clone size: few
CDR3 DNA: TGCAGCGTATACTCTGGGGCCAACGTCCTGACTTTC
CDR3 protein: CSVYSGANVLTF

V gene: TRBV5-1
J gene: TRBJ2-1
D gene: NA
clone size: few
CDR3 DNA: TGCGCCAGCAGCTTAGAATTGGTAGCGGCCTACAATGAGCAGTTCTTC
CDR3 protein: CASSLELVAAYNEQFF

V gene: TRBV5-8
J gene: TRBJ2-2
D gene: TRBD1
clone size: NA
CDR3 DNA: TGTGCCAGCAGCGTCCGACAGGGTTGGACCGGGGAGCTGTTTTTT
CDR3 protein: CASSVRQGWTGELFF

V gene: TRBV7-9
J gene: TRBJ2-1
D gene: TRBD2
clone size: few
CDR3 DNA: TGTGCCAGCAGCCCTTGGGAGGGAGGGATTAATGAGCAGTTCTTC
CDR3 protein: CASSPWEGGINEQFF

V gene: TRBV5-1
J gene: TRBJ2-6
D gene: TRBD1
clone size: NA
CDR3 DNA: TGCGCCAGCATGGACAGGGGCTCCGGGGCCAACGTCCTGACTTTC
CDR3 protein: CASMDRGSGANVLTF

V gene: TRBV7-7
J gene: TRBJ2-5
D gene: NA
clone size: few
CDR3 DNA: TGTGCTAGCAGCTTAGAACCACGGGGACAAGAGACCCAGTACTTC
CDR3 protein: CASSLEPRGQETQYF

V gene: TRBV28
J gene: TRBJ2-7
D gene: NA
clone size: NA
CDR3 DNA: TGTGCCAGCAGAGTACAGGACGAGCAGTACTTC
CDR3 protein: CASRVQDEQYF

V gene: TRBV27
J gene: TRBJ2-2
D gene: TRBD1
clone size: few
CDR3 DNA: TGTGCCAGCACGGGACAGTACACCGGGGAGCTGTTTTTT
CDR3 protein: CASTGQYTGELFF

V gene: TRBV5-4
J gene: TRBJ2-3
D gene: NA
clone size: few
CDR3 DNA: TGTGCCAGCAGCTTGGCGGGATTGCAGACAGATACGCAGTATTTT
CDR3 protein: CASSLAGLQTDTQYF

V gene: TRBV25-1
J gene: TRBJ2-7
D gene: NA
clone size: NA
CDR3 DNA: TGTGCCAGCAGTGGTGGCAGGGGCGGGTTCTACGAGCAGTACTTC
CDR3 protein: CASSGGRGGFYEQYF

V gene: TRBV13
J gene: TRBJ1-3
D gene: NA
clone size: NA
CDR3 DNA: TGTGCCAGCAGCTTAGGCCGAGGAAAATCTGGAAACACCATATATTTT
CDR3 protein: CASSLGRGKSGNTIYF

V gene: TRBV25-1
J gene: TRBJ2-7
D gene: TRBD1
clone size: few
CDR3 DNA: TGTGCCAGCAGTGCGCCGGGACAGGTCCGCGAGCAGTACTTC
CDR3 protein: CASSAPGQVREQYF

V gene: TRBV7-9
J gene: TRBJ1-5
D gene: TRBD1
clone size: NA
CDR3 DNA: TGTGCCAGCAGCTCAAGCGACAGGGGAAATCAGCCCCAGCATTTT
CDR3 protein: CASSSSDRGNQPQHF

V gene: TRBV6-5
J gene: TRBJ1-2
D gene: TRBD1
clone size: NA
CDR3 DNA: TGTGCCAGCAGGATAGGGGGCTCTGGCTACACCTTC
CDR3 protein: CASRIGGSGYTF

V gene: TRBV6-1
J gene: TRBJ2-7
D gene: TRBD2
clone size: few
CDR3 DNA: TGTGCCAGCAGTGGGACTAGCGGGAGCTCCTACGAGCAGTACTTC
CDR3 protein: CASSGTSGSSYEQYF

V gene: TRBV20-1
J gene: TRBJ1-4
D gene: NA
clone size: NA
CDR3 DNA: TGCAGTGGGGGCTTGGATGAAAAACTGTTTTTT
CDR3 protein: CSGGLDEKLFF

V gene: TRBV5-4
J gene: TRBJ2-7
D gene: TRBD2
clone size: NA
CDR3 DNA: TGTGCCAGCAGGACTAGCGGGAGTACCTACGAGCAGTACTTC
CDR3 protein: CASRTSGSTYEQYF

V gene: TRBV6-5
J gene: TRBJ1-5
D gene: NA
clone size: NA
CDR3 DNA: TGTGCCAGCAGTTCATTCGGGTATCAGCCCCAGCATTTT
CDR3 protein: CASSSFGYQPQHF

V gene: TRBV19
J gene: TRBJ1-2
D gene: NA
clone size: many
CDR3 DNA: TGTGCCAGCACACCAGCCGGACAGCACTATGGCTACACCTTC
CDR3 protein: CASTPAGQHYGYTF

V gene: TRBV19
J gene: TRBJ2-2
D gene: NA
clone size: few
CDR3 DNA: TGTGCCAGTAGTATAGCCAGGGCGGGGACCGGGGAGCTGTTTTTT
CDR3 protein: CASSIARAGTGELFF

V gene: TRBV7-9
J gene: TRBJ1-4
D gene: NA
clone size: NA
CDR3 DNA: TGTGCCAGCAGCTTAGAGCCAGGGGCCGAAAAACTGTTTTTT
CDR3 protein: CASSLEPGAEKLFF

V gene: TRBV7-3
J gene: TRBJ2-2
D gene: NA
clone size: NA
CDR3 DNA: TGTGCCAGCAGCTTACAGGGCGGAAACACCGGGGAGCTGTTTTTT
CDR3 protein: CASSLQGGNTGELFF

V gene: TRBV27
J gene: TRBJ2-1
D gene: NA
clone size: NA
CDR3 DNA: TGTGCCAGCAGTTTATCCTGGCTAGCAGTCAATGAGCAGTTCTTC
CDR3 protein: CASSLSWLAVNEQFF

V gene: TRBV11-2
J gene: TRBJ2-7
D gene: NA
clone size: NA
CDR3 DNA: TGTGCCAGCAGCTTAGGTCCCGGGATTTTGGCCTACGAGCAGTACTTC
CDR3 protein: CASSLGPGILAYEQYF

V gene: TRBV28
J gene: TRBJ1-5
D gene: TRBD1
clone size: NA
CDR3 DNA: TGTGCCAGCAGTTTACCAGGGGGTTATCAGCCCCAGCATTTT
CDR3 protein: CASSLPGGYQPQHF

V gene: TRBV28
J gene: TRBJ2-7
D gene: NA
clone size: NA
CDR3 DNA: TGTGCCAGCAAGGGGAGGAGGCTAATTAGACTTTCCTACGAGCAGTACTTC
CDR3 protein: CASKGRRLIRLSYEQYF

V gene: TRBV4-3
J gene: TRBJ2-1
D gene: NA
clone size: few
CDR3 DNA: TGCGCCAGCAGCCAATTCTCCGGACTGAGCAATGAGCAGTTCTTC
CDR3 protein: CASSQFSGLSNEQFF

V gene: TRBV25-1
J gene: TRBJ1-1
D gene: NA
clone size: few
CDR3 DNA: TGTGCCAGCAGTAGGACACAGCAGAACACTGAAGCTTTCTTT
CDR3 protein: CASSRTQQNTEAFF

V gene: TRBV5-1
J gene: TRBJ1-3
D gene: NA
clone size: NA
CDR3 DNA: TGCGCCAGCAGCTCCTACAGTGGAAACACCATATATTTT
CDR3 protein: CASSSYSGNTIYF

V gene: TRBV5-1
J gene: TRBJ2-7
D gene: TRBD2
clone size: NA
CDR3 DNA: TGCGCCAGCAGCTTGGGGACTAGCGGGACCTTTCTTCGCGAGCAGTACTTC
CDR3 protein: CASSLGTSGTFLREQYF

V gene: TRBV7-8
J gene: TRBJ2-3
D gene: NA
clone size: once
CDR3 DNA: TGTGCCAGCAGCCCCTCTAGCCGGGCAGATACGCAGTATTTT
CDR3 protein: CASSPSSRADTQYF

V gene: TRBV14
J gene: TRBJ2-5
D gene: TRBD1
clone size: few
CDR3 DNA: TGTGCCAGCAGCCAAGCGTTTACAGGGGGCCAAGAGACCCAGTACTTC
CDR3 protein: CASSQAFTGGQETQYF